Given below is one T cell receptor beta chain in context. This entry belongs to a study of blood T cell repertoires in COVID-19. The germline gives CDR1 SGHRS, CDR2 YFSETQ. This CDR3 is 15 amino acids long. The germline V and J ends were trimmed by 0 bases and 6 bases, with 16 bases remaining between them. Generated by immunoSEQ multiplex PCR, the TCRdb table keeps only in-frame clones and is missing some. Among some 130,000 clones listed, about 89% were seen once. The J gene is TRBJ2-7, the V gene TRBV5-1; tentative D call: TRBD1 (5 bases). Input material: peripheral blood. The sequence came from a woman in her 70s with COVID-19, enrolled during active disease. This CDR3 is CASSLESVTVSEQYF. The CDR3 DNA reads as TGCGCCAGCAGCTTGGAGAGTGTGACAGTGAGCGAGCAGTACTTC.